This T cell receptor beta chain was recorded in a study of blood T cell repertoires in COVID-19. Study-level information: COVID-19 samples from acute and convalescent phases originated in the United States, Italy and Spain.

The CDR3 consists of 13 residues. CDR1 is SGDLS, CDR2 YYNGEE, per germline. V was cut by 2 bases and J by 14 bases, with 17 bases left in between. Libraries were prepared by immunoSEQ multiplex PCR; TCRdb keeps only in-frame clonotypes and omits some of them. The repertoire holds roughly 130,000 clones, with approximately 80% as singletons. The sequencing sample was made of peripheral blood. The V call is TRBV9, the J call TRBJ2-1, with D perhaps matching TRBD1 (5 bases). This TCR derives from a woman aged 55 to 70 with acute or convalescent COVID-19. CDR3 loop: CASSVVTDGQEFF. CDR3 coding DNA: TGTGCCAGCAGCGTTGTTACCGACGGACAAGAGTTCTTC.